The T cell receptor (beta chain) described here comes from a study of cytomegalovirus exposure and HLA in healthy donors. When sampled, the donors appeared nominally healthy, though they likely had unrecorded immune exposures. V gave up 5 bases and J gave up 3 bases, with 14 bases separating them. CDR3 length equals 14 residues. Germline V gene sequence: CDR1 WSHSY, CDR2 SAAADI. As regards this clone: Its cognate antigen is unknown.

The PCR used 60 Vbeta and 13 Jbeta primers. Data came from immunoSEQ multiplex PCR; TCRdb stores just in-frame clones and leaves some out. The sample consists of 29,000 or so clones, about 64% of them appearing once. Study-level findings and limits: Apart from CMV serostatus, no immune exposure information was available. Three CMV-associated chains proved CMV antigen-specific in vitro. Per published accounts, TCR beta sequences correctly predicted the HLA-A and HLA-B alleles of most subjects.

The sequence came from a male donor in good health and CMV-seropositive. This chain joins TRBV10-2 and TRBJ2-7, with a possible D match to TRBD1 (6 bases). What was sequenced was PBMCs. The CDR3 DNA reads as TGCGCCAGCAGTCAGGGGAAGCGAGGCTACGAGCAGTACTTC. It encodes CASSQGKRGYEQYF.